The 12 T cell receptor beta chains reported below all come from one sample, sequenced in a study of T cells after yellow fever vaccination. From the 5' RACE reads, TCRdb called clonotypes with MiXCR, one entry per CDR3 protein. The sample holds roughly 500,000 distinct CDR3 sequences; 19% are singletons and the top ten take approximately 15%. The sequences come from PBMCs, collected 15 days after the yellow fever booster vaccination. The receptors here all came from a man younger than 45 who received the YFV17D yellow fever vaccine.

The chain carries TRBV5-1 and TRBJ2-1, with 9 bases aligning to TRBD2. The ends lost 2 bases at V and 6 bases at J; junction bases unmatched: 6. CDR1 is SGHRS, CDR2 YFSETQ, per germline. This CDR3 is 15 amino acids long. CDR3 protein: CASSFSLAGSNEQFF. CDR3 bases: TGCGCCAGCAGCTTCTCACTAGCGGGCAGCAATGAGCAGTTCTTC.

This clonotype appeared a few times. The chain combines TRBV20-1 with TRBJ2-1; D is unresolved. Trimming removed 6 bases from V and 0 bases from J, with 15 bases in between. This CDR3 contains 15 residues. The germline CDR1 and CDR2 sequences are DFQATT and SNEGSKA (reference sequence). This CDR3 reads CSAAETVSSYNEQFF. The CDR3 region has the DNA TGCAGTGCGGCCGAGACGGTGAGCTCCTACAATGAGCAGTTCTTC.

This clonotype was counted a few times. In DNA, the CDR3 is TGCGCCAGCAGCCCCGTTAGCGGACTCGGGGATACGCAGTATTTT. This translates into CASSPVSGLGDTQYF. This chain joins TRBV4-3 and TRBJ2-3, with D maybe TRBD2 (6 bases). The V and J ends lost 4 bases and 6 bases respectively, with 17 bases between them. Germline V gene lookup returns CDR1 LGHNA and CDR2 YSLEER. The CDR3 extends over 15 amino acids.

J is TRBJ1-5 and V is TRBV6-1; TRBD1 is a possible D gene (5 bases). Trimming pared 5 bases from V and 6 bases from J, leaving 11 bases between. CDR3 length equals 13 residues. CDR1 and CDR2 (germline): MNHNS, SASEGT. CDR3 in DNA: TGTGCCAGCAGTACCCAGGGCGGTCAGCCCCAGCATTTT. Its translation: CASSTQGGQPQHF.

This chain uses TRBV27 with TRBJ2-1, with 12 bases that match TRBD2. Germline CDR1 reads MNHEY; CDR2 reads SMNVEV (reference sequence). V shed 3 bases and J 9 bases; nucleotides not matched to a gene: 15. The CDR3 has 18 amino acids. Here the CDR3 reads CASSLRLAGVAVRGEQFF. The CDR3, as DNA: TGTGCCAGCAGTTTGCGACTAGCGGGAGTTGCTGTTCGTGGTGAGCAGTTCTTC.

This chain connects TRBV7-2 to TRBJ2-1; D not resolved. The CDR3 spans 18 residues. Germline CDR1 SGHTA, CDR2 FQGNSA. V was trimmed by 4 bases and J by 2 bases, leaving 21 bases between them. The CDR3 loop is CASSSRAELRGTYNEQFF. Here the CDR3 DNA reads TGTGCCAGCAGCTCTAGGGCGGAACTTCGAGGCACCTACAATGAGCAGTTCTTC.

This clonotype has a handful of counts. The chain uses TRBV5-1 and TRBJ2-5; either TRBD1 or TRBD2 may supply D (5 bases each). Trimming left V 2 bases short and J 5 bases short, with 16 bases between. The CDR3 contains 15 residues. CDR1 and CDR2 from the germline V gene are SGHRS and YFSETQ. CDR3 sequence reads: CASSFPGPGTETQYF. As DNA, the CDR3 is TGCGCCAGCAGCTTTCCGGGGCCCGGGACGGAGACCCAGTACTTC.

This chain uses TRBV5-1 with TRBJ2-2, with TRBD2 as a possible D gene (6 bases). Germline V gene sequence: CDR1 SGHRS, CDR2 YFSETQ. The V end lost 2 bases, the J end lost 3 bases, and 8 bases lay between the germline ends. The CDR3 sequence is 14 residues long. The DNA for the CDR3 is TGCGCCAGCAGCTTAGTAGCGGACACCGGGGAGCTGTTTTTT. This gives the protein CASSLVADTGELFF.

The chain has TRBV7-9 and TRBJ2-3; D remains unclear. This CDR3 is 15 amino acids long. From germline, CDR1 is SEHNR and CDR2 FQNEAQ (reference sequence). V lost 5 bases, J lost 4 bases, and 16 bases lay in between. The CDR3 loop reads CASSPWAGQADTQYF. As DNA, the CDR3 is TGTGCCAGCAGCCCGTGGGCAGGTCAGGCAGATACGCAGTATTTT.

This clonotype was detected many times. The chain couples TRBV12-3 or TRBV12-4 to TRBJ2-5; 11 bases align to TRBD2. The J segment lost 2 bases and the V segment lost 8 bases, leaving 4 bases of the junction unmatched. The CDR3 runs 14 residues. CDR3 coding DNA: TGTGCCAGCGGTGTAGCGGGAGGGCAAGAGACCCAGTACTTC. It encodes CASGVAGGQETQYF.

The chain joins TRBV7-2 to TRBJ2-1; tentative D call: TRBD2 (6 bases). The CDR3 contains 15 residues. The V and J ends lost 3 bases and 6 bases respectively, with 15 bases between them. Germline V gives CDR1 SGHTA, CDR2 FQGNSA. The CDR3 DNA reads TGTGCCAGCAGCTTCGGCGGGACTCGCGTCAATGAGCAGTTCTTC. Translated: CASSFGGTRVNEQFF. Looking up the rest from reference TRBV7-2 and TRBJ2-1 gives the full variable domain: GAGVSQSPSNKVTEKGKDVELRCDPISGHTALYWYRQSLGQGLEFLIYFQGNSAPDKSGLPSDRFSAERTGGSVSTLTIQRTQQEDSAVYLCASSFGGTRVNEQFFGPGTRLTVL.

The chain combines TRBV29-1 with TRBJ2-7; D unresolved. Between the trimmed V and J ends, which lost 7 bases and 0 bases, there was a span of 7 bases. This CDR3 region has 11 residues. In germline, CDR1 is SQVTM, CDR2 ANQGSEA. The CDR3 bases are TGCAGCGGGGGTAGCTCCTACGAGCAGTACTTC. Amino acid sequence: CSGGSSYEQYF.